A selection of T cell receptor beta chains follows, all from one sample in a study of control samples from healthy donors and cancer patients. Measured with immunoSEQ multiplex PCR; TCRdb has only the in-frame clones, and not every one. This sample yields about 52,000 clones, of which roughly 95% are seen a single time; less than 2.5% belongs to the top ten. Sequenced: blood. Receptors were obtained from a man aged 25 to 45 in good health. The CDR3 runs from the conserved cysteine through the conserved F or W. D genes are given only for firm matches. Where a row states a size, it is once, few, many or the class of an expanded clone; other rows omit it.

TRBJ2-7 . TRBV28 TRBD1 TGTGCCAGCAGCCAGGACAGGGGTTTCACCTACGAGCAGTACTTC CASSQDRGFTYEQYF
TRBJ2-2 . TRBV5-8 . TGTGCCAGCAGCTTGGCCTTAGCGGGGGAGCTGTTTTTT CASSLALAGELFF
TRBJ1-1 . TRBV10-3 TRBD1 TGTGCCATCAGCCCGACAGGGATTAACACTGAAGCTTTCTTT CAISPTGINTEAFF
TRBJ2-3 . TRBV19 . TGTGCCAGTATGTACATTAGCGAACCGCAGTATTTT CASMYISEPQYF
TRBJ1-1 . TRBV27 . TGTGCCAGCAGTTTCAACTCAGGGTACACTGAAGCTTTCTTT CASSFNSGYTEAFF
TRBJ1-2 . TRBV5-1 TRBD1 TGCGCCAGCAGCCACCTCCAGGGGGCGGCGGGCTATGGCTACACCTTC CASSHLQGAAGYGYTF
TRBJ2-4 . TRBV9 . TGTGCCAGCAGCGTAGGGCCTCTCATAGCCAAAAACATTCAGTACTTC CASSVGPLIAKNIQYF
TRBJ2-7 . TRBV6-1 . TGTGCCAGCAGTGAAGGGGGTGGCGGGACCCCCTACGAGCAGTACTTC CASSEGGGGTPYEQYF
TRBJ2-2 . TRBV7-3 TRBD2 TGTGCCAGCAGCCGCCGGGGGCAAGAATGGACTAGCGGAGATGCGAACACCGGGGAGCTGTTTTTT CASSRRGQEWTSGDANTGELFF
TRBJ2-1 . TRBV7-6 . TGTGCCAGCAGCCCCGTTGGGGTGAGCTCCTACAATGAGCAGTTCTTC CASSPVGVSSYNEQFF
TRBJ2-5 . TRBV19 TRBD2 TGTGCCAGTAGTATAGCGGAATTTCGTGCGGGGGTATCAAAGACCCAGTACTTC CASSIAEFRAGVSKTQYF
TRBJ1-3 . TRBV14 . TGTGCCAGCAGCCTCAAGCAGGCCTCTGGAAACACCATATATTTT CASSLKQASGNTIYF
TRBJ2-1 . TRBV24-1 . TGTGCCACCGGGCGGGGCAATGAGCAGTTCTTC CATGRGNEQFF
TRBJ2-1 . TRBV27 . TGTGCCAGCAGTTCGCATTCCTCCTACAATGAGCAGTTCTTC CASSSHSSYNEQFF
TRBJ2-7 . TRBV5-1 TRBD1 TGCGCCAGCAGCTCGGGACAGGGGGGTTACGAGCAGTACTTC CASSSGQGGYEQYF
TRBJ2-2 . TRBV7-8 . TGTGCCAGCAGTCCAGAACACGCGAACACCGGGGAGCTGTTTTTT CASSPEHANTGELFF
TRBJ2-2 . TRBV6-6 . TGTGCCAGCAGTTACTCGACTACGGGCGGGGAGCTGTTTTTT CASSYSTTGGELFF
TRBJ2-1 . TRBV7-6 TRBD1 TGTGCCAGCAGCAAAAACGCAGGGGGTGAGCAGTTCTTC CASSKNAGGEQFF
TRBJ1-3 . TRBV5-1 . TGCGCCAGCAGCTTGTCTGAGAGCCCCTACTCTGGAAACACCATATATTTT CASSLSESPYSGNTIYF
TRBJ2-3 . TRBV5-1 . TGCGCCAGCAGGGTAGCAGGCACGCAGTATTTT CASRVAGTQYF
TRBJ1-3 . TRBV7-6 TRBD1 TGTGCCAGCAGCCCCCGGGACAGGGGGGGAAACACCATATATTTT CASSPRDRGGNTIYF
TRBJ1-3 . TRBV4-1 . TGCGCCAGCAGCCAAGAAGGATACGGGTCTGGAAACACCATATATTTT CASSQEGYGSGNTIYF
TRBJ2-7 once TRBV6-2/TRBV6-3 . TGTGCCAGCAGTGCCGGGACATGGGAGCAGTACTTC CASSAGTWEQYF
TRBJ2-1 once TRBV28 TRBD2 TGTGCCAGCAGCTCCGGGACTAGCACGGGCAATGAGCAGTTCTTC CASSSGTSTGNEQFF
TRBJ2-3 . TRBV5-1 . TGCGCCAGCAGCGGAGGACTAACCCGCACAGATACGCAGTATTTT CASSGGLTRTDTQYF
TRBJ2-7 . TRBV28 . TGTGCCAGCAGTTTCATCCAGGGCCCCTACGAGCAGTACTTC CASSFIQGPYEQYF
TRBJ1-2 . TRBV30 . TGTGCCTGGAGTGTAAGCAGAAACTATGGCTACACCTTC CAWSVSRNYGYTF
TRBJ2-2 . TRBV4-1 TRBD2 TGCGCCAGCAGCCAAGCCACGACTAGCGGACTAACCGGGGAGCTGTTTTTT CASSQATTSGLTGELFF
TRBJ2-2 . TRBV4-2 . TGTGCCAGCAGCCAGTTCGCGGGAACCGGGGAGCTGTTTTTT CASSQFAGTGELFF
TRBJ1-5 . TRBV6-6 . TGTGCCAGCAGTTACTCGGCCGGGCTCAATCAGCCCCAGCATTTT CASSYSAGLNQPQHF
TRBJ1-2 once TRBV19 . TGTGCCAGTAGCCGCGGACAGACCCCTACTAACTATGGCTACACCTTC CASSRGQTPTNYGYTF
TRBJ2-1 . TRBV12-5 . TGTGCTAGTGGTTCGTACTCATCGAGCAGGGCAGAGGAGCAGTTCTTC CASGSYSSSRAEEQFF
TRBJ1-2 . TRBV5-4 TRBD1 TGTGCCAGCAGCCCAGGACAGGGAAGATATGGCTACACCTTC CASSPGQGRYGYTF
TRBJ2-1 . TRBV13 TRBD2 TGTGCCAGCAGCTTAGGTAGCGGGAGGGGATACAATGAGCAGTTCTTC CASSLGSGRGYNEQFF
TRBJ1-1 . TRBV9 . TGTGCCAGCAGCCCTTGGACCGAGAACACTGAAGCTTTCTTT CASSPWTENTEAFF
TRBJ2-1 . TRBV7-3 TRBD2 TGTGCCAGCAGCTTAGGGACTAGCACTTACAATGAGCAGTTCTTC CASSLGTSTYNEQFF
TRBJ2-2 . TRBV7-3 . TGTGCCAGCAGCCTAACTAGCCCGAACACCGGGGAGCTGTTTTTT CASSLTSPNTGELFF
TRBJ2-7 . TRBV7-2 . TGTGCCAGCAGCCTTAGTGGATACGAGCAGTACTTC CASSLSGYEQYF
TRBJ1-6 few TRBV5-5 . TGTGCCAGCAGCTTGATTAGGGATTCACCCCTCCACTTT CASSLIRDSPLHF
TRBJ1-2 . TRBV6-2/TRBV6-3 . TGTGCCAGCAGTCTACGACAGAGCAATGGCTACACCTTC CASSLRQSNGYTF